The 20 T cell receptor beta chains below all came from one sample that was sequenced in a study of OX40 agonist ivuxolimab in advanced cancers. The data were produced by immunoSEQ multiplex PCR, yet TCRdb's version contains in-frame clones alone and is incomplete. The sample records about 67,000 clones, about nine tenths being singletons. This material consisted of CD4+ or CD8+ T cells sorted from blood, taken in a trial of the OX40 agonist ivuxolimab. The receptors were sampled from an adult with an advanced solid tumor such as melanoma, head and neck, liver or kidney cancer.

V gene TRBV6-5 combines with J gene TRBJ2-5; possible D gene TRBD1, 5 bases. This CDR3 region has 15 residues. Germline V gene lookup returns CDR1 MNHEY and CDR2 SVGAGI. V gave up 3 bases and J gave up 5 bases, with 16 bases separating them. CDR3 in amino acids: CASSYSKVGRETQYF. CDR3 in DNA: TGTGCCAGCAGTTATTCGAAGGTGGGGCGGGAGACCCAGTACTTC.

The V gene is TRBV5-4, the J gene TRBJ2-5, with 7 bases that match TRBD2. CDR1 and CDR2 from the germline V gene are SGHNT and YYREEE (reference sequence). The CDR3 covers 17 residues. V trimming: 3 bases; J trimming: 2 bases; junction bases outside the gene matches: 13. The DNA for the CDR3 is TGTGCCAGCAGCTCGCCACCCCTAGCGGCTGGGCAAGAGACCCAGTACTTC. It codes for CASSSPPLAAGQETQYF.

The chain employs TRBV19 and TRBJ1-5; D possibly corresponds to TRBD1 (6 bases). The CDR3 spans 14 residues. With 10 bases removed from V and 8 bases from J, the gap between germline ends came to 21 bases. Germline CDR1 and CDR2: LNHDA and SQIVND (reference sequence). CDR3 DNA sequence: TGTGCCACAACACAGGGCCCGCTTATTGAGCCCCAGCATTTT. Encoded protein: CATTQGPLIEPQHF.

This clone has a handful of counts. The rearrangement joins TRBV11-3 to TRBJ1-6, with TRBD1 as a possible D gene (5 bases). Looked up from germline, CDR1 is SGHNT and CDR2 is YENEEA. The CDR3 covers 14 residues. V lost 5 bases, J lost 10 bases, and 15 bases lay in between. CDR3 sequence reads: CASSDQGGGSPLHF. For the CDR3, the DNA is TGTGCCAGCAGCGACCAGGGAGGAGGGTCACCCCTCCACTTT.

J is TRBJ2-7 and V is TRBV5-1; D is ambiguous. The V end lost 1 base, the J end lost 0 bases, and 8 bases lay between the germline ends. The germline gives CDR1 SGHRS, CDR2 YFSETQ. The CDR3 loop spans 14 amino acids. The DNA for the CDR3 is TGCGCCAGCAGCTTGACCGTACCCTCCTACGAGCAGTACTTC. Translation gives CASSLTVPSYEQYF.

This chain links TRBV25-1 with TRBJ2-5; TRBD2 matches at 11 bases. This CDR3 is built from 16 residues. V shed 2 bases and J 5 bases; nucleotides not matched to a gene: 7. Germline CDR1 is MGHDK and CDR2 is SYGVNS. The CDR3, as DNA: TGTGCCAGCAGTGAAATGGGACTAGCGGCCGGGGAGACCCAGTACTTC. Its protein product is CASSEMGLAAGETQYF.

The chain links TRBV11-2 to TRBJ2-3, with 8 bases matching TRBD2. The CDR3 is 15 amino acids. CDR1 is SGHAT and CDR2 is FQNNGV in the germline V gene. V shed 5 bases, J shed 5 bases, and the junction held 9 bases outside the gene matches. The CDR3 here is CASSHGLAFGDTQYF. Written as DNA, the CDR3 is TGTGCCAGCAGCCATGGACTAGCCTTTGGAGATACGCAGTATTTT.

This clone was detected only once. The chain uses TRBV5-1 and TRBJ1-2; D may be TRBD1 (6 bases). Per the germline V gene, CDR1 is SGHRS and CDR2 is YFSETQ. With 2 bases removed from V and 3 bases from J, the gap between germline ends came to 14 bases. This CDR3 has 15 residues. The CDR3 nucleotides are TGCGCCAGCAGCTTTAGACAGGAGAGGGACTATGGCTACACCTTC. Translated: CASSFRQERDYGYTF.

This clone was seen just once. J is TRBJ1-4 and V is TRBV30; D not resolved. The CDR3 sequence is 14 residues long. Trimming stripped 1 base from V and 4 bases from J, with 10 bases between. Germline V lookup: CDR1 GTSNPN, CDR2 SVGIG (reference sequence). The CDR3 sequence: CAWSAGGFNEKLFF. As DNA, the CDR3 is TGTGCCTGGAGTGCCGGAGGTTTTAATGAAAAACTGTTTTTT.

The gene calls are TRBV7-9 and TRBJ1-4; TRBD1 is a possible D gene (5 bases). V shed 5 bases and J shed 5 bases, with 21 bases lying between them. CDR3 length: 17 amino acids. Germline CDR1 reads SEHNR; CDR2 reads FQNEAQ (reference sequence). The CDR3 reads CASSARDSTGANEKLFF. CDR3 nucleotide sequence: TGTGCCAGCAGCGCCCGGGACTCCACTGGGGCAAATGAAAAACTGTTTTTT. Filled out from reference TRBV7-9 and TRBJ1-4, the complete variable domain reads DTGVSQNPRHKITKRGQNVTFRCDPISEHNRLYWYRQTLGQGPEFLTYFQNEAQLEKSRLLSDRFSAERPKGSFSTLEIQRTEQGDSAMYLCASSARDSTGANEKLFFGSGTQLSVL.

This clone was detected once. The rearrangement uses TRBV25-1 and TRBJ1-3, with no clear D. Trimming cost V 4 bases and J 0 bases, with 7 bases left between them. The CDR3 covers 14 residues. The germline V gene encodes CDR1 MGHDK and CDR2 SYGVNS. DNA of the CDR3: TGTGCCAGCAGTGCACTGAGCTCTGGAAACACCATATATTTT. This codes for CASSALSSGNTIYF.

The chain joins TRBV18 to TRBJ2-1; D gene ambiguous. V lost 4 bases to trimming and J lost 6 bases, with 16 bases between them. The CDR3 spans 15 residues. In germline, CDR1 is KGHSH, CDR2 LQKENI. In nucleotides, the CDR3 is TGTGCCAGCTCACTGTCAACGGCAGCGCGCAATGAGCAGTTCTTC. Translation gives CASSLSTAARNEQFF.

This chain links TRBV28 with TRBJ1-2, with no clear D. The CDR3 runs to 13 residues. The germline gives CDR1 MDHEN, CDR2 SYDVKM. Between the trimmed V and J ends, which lost 6 bases and 0 bases, there was a span of 8 bases. The CDR3 DNA sequence: TGTGCCAGCAGAACGGATACTAACTATGGCTACACCTTC. Its protein is CASRTDTNYGYTF.

The chain joins TRBV28 to TRBJ1-4; TRBD1 might be the D (5 bases). The CDR3 is 14 amino acids. Trimming removed 4 bases at V and 6 bases at J, with 12 bases between. The V gene's germline CDR1 is MDHEN and CDR2 SYDVKM. The CDR3 DNA reads as TGTGCCAGCAGTTGGGGGGGGTCGGATGAAAAACTGTTTTTT. Translated, it gives CASSWGGSDEKLFF.

The chain has TRBV4-1 and TRBJ1-1, with D maybe TRBD1 (6 bases). CDR1 is MGHRA, CDR2 YSYEKL, per germline. V lost 0 bases, J lost 6 bases, and 20 bases lay in between. The CDR3 is made up of 17 amino acids. CDR3 coding DNA: TGCGCCAGCAGCCAAGACCGGAGGGTGTTGGGGGGCTCTGAAGCTTTCTTT. It encodes CASSQDRRVLGGSEAFF.

This clone came up once. The chain has TRBV14 and TRBJ2-7, with TRBD1 matching over 7 bases. Germline loops: CDR1 SGHDN, CDR2 FVKESK. V was clipped by 4 bases and J by 2 bases; unmatched bases: 5. CDR3 length equals 14 residues. CDR3: CASSRTGAAYEQYF. For the CDR3, the DNA is TGTGCCAGCAGCCGGACAGGTGCCGCCTACGAGCAGTACTTC.

J is TRBJ2-7 and V is TRBV7-2, with a possible D match to TRBD2 (7 bases). This CDR3 has 16 amino acids. The germline V and J ends were trimmed by 4 bases and 0 bases, with 16 bases remaining between them. Germline V CDR1 and CDR2: SGHTA, FQGNSA. Here the CDR3 reads CASSSPFGGLSYEQYF. As DNA, the CDR3 is TGTGCCAGCAGCTCCCCATTCGGGGGGCTCTCCTACGAGCAGTACTTC.

The chain combines TRBV19 with TRBJ2-5; 8 nucleotides line up with TRBD2. The germline gives CDR1 LNHDA, CDR2 SQIVND (reference sequence). V shed 6 bases, J shed 1 base, and the junction held 10 bases outside the gene matches. The CDR3 sequence is 16 residues long. CDR3: CASSIRLASRQETQYF. The CDR3 DNA is TGTGCCAGTAGCATTCGACTAGCGAGCCGCCAAGAGACCCAGTACTTC.

The CDR3 nucleotides read TGTGCCAGCACGCGGGGGTCGGGGACCCAGTACTTC. Translated, it gives CASTRGSGTQYF. This chain connects TRBV2 to TRBJ2-5; 7 positions agree with TRBD2. This CDR3 has 12 amino acids. The germline V gene has CDR1 SNHLY and CDR2 FYNNEI. The V gene end was trimmed by 7 bases and the J gene end by 7 bases; junction bases not matched to a gene: 6.

The chain employs TRBV6-5 and TRBJ2-3; TRBD1 matches 8 bases. CDR1 and CDR2 from the germline V gene are MNHEY and SVGAGI. This CDR3 region has 15 residues. The V segment lost 6 bases and the J segment 4 bases; nucleotides outside the gene matches: 9. CDR3 coding DNA: TGTGCCAGCAGAAATCGACAGGGGATGCCAGATACGCAGTATTTT. Protein sequence: CASRNRQGMPDTQYF.